The clone carrying this T cell receptor (beta chain) was detected a few times. The antigen is unknown. These data come from a study of T-cell reconstitution after alpha-beta-depleted transplantation in children. Whole-study results and caveats: T cells produced anew were the main source of T-cell counts and diversity one year after transplant. Several hundred expanded graft clones reportedly supplied alpha-beta T cells about two months after transplant.

The CDR3 runs to 15 residues. Germline values: CDR1 SGHRS, CDR2 YFSETQ. The trim removed 5 bases at V and 8 bases at J, leaving 15 bases unmatched. Molecular barcoding with unique molecular identifiers was used for the TCRbeta library. TCRdb called the PCR reads again in MiXCR, with one record for every CDR3 protein. The profile shows 200,000 or so distinct CDR3 sequences, 6.3% of them singletons. This chain connects TRBV5-1 to TRBJ1-1; 7 bases are a match to TRBD1. This clonotype was sampled from a girl under two years old with combined immunodeficiency, due to receive a stem cell transplant. The sample in question was PBMCs, obtained before TCRalphabeta/CD19-depleted stem cell transplant. The CDR3 loop is CASSFTGTEYGEAFF. For the CDR3, the DNA is TGCGCCAGCAGTTTCACCGGGACAGAGTATGGGGAAGCTTTCTTT. The full variable domain, rest sourced from reference TRBV5-1 and TRBJ1-1, is KAGVTQTPRYLIKTRGQQVTLSCSPISGHRSVSWYQQTPGQGLQFLFEYFSETQRNKGNFPGRFSGRQFSNSRSEMNVSTLELGDSALYLCASSFTGTEYGEAFFGQGTRLTVV.